This is a list of T cell receptor beta chains from one sample in a study of blood T cell repertoires in COVID-19. Generated by immunoSEQ multiplex PCR, the TCRdb table keeps only in-frame clones and is missing some. The data hold around 220,000 clones, with around 80% observed a single time. The sequenced sample was peripheral blood. These receptors came from an elderly woman with acute or convalescent COVID-19. CDR3s include the opening cysteine and the closing phenylalanine or tryptophan. Each record gives: V gene, J gene, CDR3 length, D gene, clone size, CDR3 protein, CDR3 DNA. A D gene is named only where the DNA matches it firmly. Clone size is shown for a subset of rows, as once, few, many or a class of expanded clone.

TRBV6-4	TRBJ1-2	14	TRBD1	-	CASSERTGSYGYTF	TGTGCCAGCAGTGAACGGACAGGGAGCTATGGCTACACCTTC
TRBV19	TRBJ1-5	15	-	-	CASSISGDYNQPQHF	TGTGCCAGTAGTATCTCAGGGGATTACAATCAGCCCCAGCATTTT
TRBV7-9	TRBJ1-5	15	-	-	CASSPGAGEISAQHF	TGTGCCAGCAGCCCCGGGGCAGGGGAGATCTCAGCCCAGCATTTT
TRBV7-2	TRBJ2-2	15	-	once	CASSRGLWNTGELFF	TGTGCCAGCAGCCGCGGGTTATGGAACACCGGGGAGCTGTTTTTT
TRBV19	TRBJ1-2	15	-	-	CASSSQDSGDYGYTF	TGTGCCAGTAGTTCCCAGGACTCAGGGGACTATGGCTACACCTTC
TRBV5-1	TRBJ1-2	15	TRBD1	-	CASSATGGRSYGYTF	TGCGCCAGCAGCGCCACAGGGGGTAGGAGCTATGGCTACACCTTC
TRBV29-1	TRBJ2-7	14	-	-	CSVVTGSTSYEQYF	TGCAGCGTTGTTACAGGATCAACCTCCTACGAGCAGTACTTC
TRBV28	TRBJ1-1	12	-	-	CASSFGHPGAFF	TGTGCCAGCAGTTTCGGACACCCCGGGGCTTTCTTT
TRBV5-1	TRBJ2-3	14	-	-	CASSLGYSTDTQYF	TGCGCCAGCAGCTTGGGCTATAGCACAGATACGCAGTATTTT
TRBV7-2	TRBJ2-7	13	-	-	CASSLQTTYEQYF	TGTGCCAGCAGCCTACAGACCACCTACGAGCAGTACTTC
TRBV9	TRBJ1-5	12	-	-	CASSVGDQPQHF	TGTGCCAGCAGCGTGGGCGATCAGCCCCAGCATTTT
TRBV14	TRBJ2-7	15	TRBD1	-	CASRKGGTGTYEQYF	TGTGCCAGCAGGAAAGGAGGGACAGGGACCTACGAGCAGTACTTC
TRBV11-3	TRBJ2-1	16	TRBD2	-	CASSPGGLAGGNEQFF	TGTGCCAGCAGCCCGGGGGGGCTAGCAGGTGGGAATGAGCAGTTCTTC
TRBV7-9	TRBJ1-2	13	TRBD1	once	CASSLEDRDGYTF	TGTGCCAGCAGCTTAGAGGACAGGGATGGCTACACCTTC
TRBV19	TRBJ2-7	17	TRBD2	-	CASSMSSTSGVSYEQYF	TGTGCCAGTAGTATGTCCTCAACTAGCGGGGTATCCTACGAGCAGTACTTC
TRBV18	TRBJ2-5	13	-	-	CASSPPEGETQYF	TGTGCCAGCTCACCACCGGAGGGGGAGACCCAGTACTTC
TRBV5-4	TRBJ2-5	14	TRBD1	-	CASSFRGRGETQYF	TGTGCCAGCAGCTTTAGGGGGCGCGGCGAGACCCAGTACTTC
TRBV19	TRBJ2-2	15	-	-	CASSMGLPKTGELFF	TGTGCCAGTAGTATGGGACTTCCAAAGACCGGGGAGCTGTTTTTT
TRBV12-3/TRBV12-4	TRBJ1-3	12	-	-	CASRPSLRSIYF	TGTGCCAGCAGGCCAAGTCTCCGGTCCATATATTTT
TRBV18	TRBJ2-7	15	TRBD1	-	CASSPPTGQVYEQYF	TGTGCCAGCTCACCACCGACCGGACAGGTCTACGAGCAGTACTTC
TRBV10-3	TRBJ2-3	14	-	-	CAISTQSSTDTQYF	TGTGCCATCAGCACGCAGTCTAGCACAGATACGCAGTATTTT
TRBV11-2	TRBJ2-2	16	-	-	CASSLLRGGNTGELFF	TGTGCCAGCAGCTTACTGAGAGGGGGAAACACCGGGGAGCTGTTTTTT
TRBV10-1	TRBJ2-3	18	-	-	CASSESPPTGIGTDTQYF	TGCGCCAGCAGTGAGTCGCCCCCAACAGGGATAGGCACAGATACGCAGTATTTT
TRBV6-6	TRBJ1-2	15	-	-	CASSTTNEVPYGYTF	TGTGCCAGCAGCACCACGAACGAGGTCCCTTATGGCTACACCTTC
TRBV30	TRBJ2-3	16	TRBD2	-	CAWSDDGGTYTDTQYF	TGTGCCTGGAGTGACGACGGGGGGACCTACACAGATACGCAGTATTTT
TRBV15	TRBJ1-4	14	-	-	CATSRGQGYEKLFF	TGTGCCACCAGCAGAGGGCAGGGGTATGAAAAACTGTTTTTT
TRBV5-1	TRBJ1-4	14	-	-	CASSLERTNEKLFF	TGCGCCAGCAGCTTGGAACGGACAAATGAAAAACTGTTTTTT
TRBV4-1	TRBJ2-7	18	TRBD2	-	CASSQGVTSGRARYEQYF	TGCGCCAGCAGCCAAGGGGTGACTAGCGGGAGGGCTCGGTACGAGCAGTACTTC
TRBV6-5	TRBJ1-1	15	TRBD1	few	CASSRWTGLNTEAFF	TGTGCCAGCAGTCGCTGGACAGGGCTGAACACTGAAGCTTTCTTT
TRBV28	TRBJ1-1	15	TRBD1	few	CASSLLSGQGTEAFF	TGTGCCAGCAGCCTCCTGAGCGGACAGGGGACTGAAGCTTTCTTT
TRBV30	TRBJ2-3	16	TRBD2	-	CAWSVSSGGATDTQYF	TGTGCCTGGAGTGTCTCTAGCGGGGGGGCAACAGATACGCAGTATTTT
TRBV6-6	TRBJ1-5	14	-	-	CASSYSEDNQPQHF	TGTGCCAGCAGTTACTCAGAGGATAATCAGCCCCAGCATTTT
TRBV5-1	TRBJ2-7	15	-	-	CASSPETAISTEQYF	TGCGCCAGCAGCCCAGAGACAGCCATCTCTACCGAGCAGTACTTC
TRBV5-4	TRBJ2-1	16	TRBD2	-	CASSSNSGESYNEQFF	TGTGCCAGCAGCTCTAATAGCGGGGAGTCCTACAATGAGCAGTTCTTC
TRBV10-2	TRBJ1-2	13	-	-	CASSDDSPGGYTF	TGCGCCAGCAGTGACGACAGCCCTGGGGGCTACACCTTC
TRBV4-3	TRBJ2-5	17	TRBD2	-	CASSQDYSGGAGKTQYF	TGCGCCAGCAGCCAAGACTATAGCGGGGGGGCGGGCAAGACCCAGTACTTC
TRBV27	TRBJ2-5	13	-	-	CASSPSYQETQYF	TGTGCCAGCAGTCCTTCGTACCAAGAGACCCAGTACTTC
TRBV19	TRBJ2-2	15	TRBD2	-	CASSIAAGVVGELFF	TGTGCCAGTAGTATCGCGGCGGGAGTCGTCGGGGAGCTGTTTTTT
TRBV29-1	TRBJ1-1	13	-	-	CSVGGITNTEAFF	TGCAGCGTTGGGGGCATAACGAACACTGAAGCTTTCTTT
TRBV7-9	TRBJ1-4	15	-	-	CASSTSPGGGEKLFF	TGTGCCAGCAGCACCAGCCCGGGAGGAGGGGAAAAACTGTTTTTT
TRBV27	TRBJ2-7	16	-	-	CASSLIGGADSYEQYF	TGTGCCAGCAGTTTAATCGGCGGGGCGGACTCCTACGAGCAGTACTTC
TRBV6-2/TRBV6-3	TRBJ2-7	16	-	-	CASSPWTQRHSYEQYF	TGTGCCAGCAGCCCTTGGACCCAGCGGCACTCCTACGAGCAGTACTTC
TRBV19	TRBJ1-1	14	-	-	CASSIASRNTEAFF	TGTGCCAGTAGTATAGCATCCAGGAACACTGAAGCTTTCTTT
TRBV6-2/TRBV6-3	TRBJ2-5	13	-	-	CASSFRRGETQYF	TGTGCCAGCAGTTTTCGAAGGGGGGAGACCCAGTACTTC
TRBV18	TRBJ2-3	16	TRBD1	-	CASSPLTGGRTDTQYF	TGTGCCAGCTCACCTTTAACAGGGGGCAGGACAGATACGCAGTATTTT
TRBV5-1	TRBJ2-1	15	TRBD1	-	CASSPGTGGFNEQFF	TGCGCCAGCAGTCCTGGGACAGGGGGATTCAATGAGCAGTTCTTC
TRBV30	TRBJ1-2	14	-	few	CAWEPGLPNYGYTF	TGTGCCTGGGAACCGGGACTACCTAACTATGGCTACACCTTC
TRBV19	TRBJ2-7	11	-	-	CASSMEGPQYF	TGTGCCAGTAGTATGGAGGGCCCGCAGTACTTC
TRBV5-6	TRBJ2-5	14	-	-	CASSLVTGLETQYF	TGTGCCAGCAGCTTGGTTACGGGATTAGAGACCCAGTACTTC
TRBV19	TRBJ2-5	15	TRBD2	-	CASSKLAGVQETQYF	TGTGCCAGTAGTAAACTAGCGGGAGTCCAAGAGACCCAGTACTTC
TRBV12-5	TRBJ1-5	17	-	-	CASGLRAWTVVGEPQHF	TGTGCTAGTGGTTTGAGGGCCTGGACAGTTGTTGGGGAGCCCCAGCATTTT
TRBV12-3/TRBV12-4	TRBJ1-2	13	-	-	CASSDNNNYGYTF	TGTGCCAGCAGTGATAACAATAACTATGGCTACACCTTC
TRBV2	TRBJ2-3	12	-	-	CASDGGPDTQYF	TGTGCTTCGGACGGGGGGCCAGATACGCAGTATTTT
TRBV3-1/TRBV3-2	TRBJ2-4	14	TRBD1	-	CASSKQGSKNIQYF	TGTGCCAGCAGCAAACAGGGGTCCAAAAACATTCAGTACTTC
TRBV10-3	TRBJ1-5	13	TRBD1	few	CAAGGYSNQPQHF	TGTGCCGCAGGGGGCTATAGCAATCAGCCCCAGCATTTT
TRBV5-5	TRBJ1-1	14	-	-	CASSLGQSNTEAFF	TGTGCCAGCAGCTTGGGGCAATCGAACACTGAAGCTTTCTTT
TRBV28	TRBJ1-5	14	-	-	CASRPTSSNQPQHF	TGTGCCAGCAGACCGACTTCTAGCAATCAGCCCCAGCATTTT
TRBV19	TRBJ2-7	14	-	-	CASNPGAAFLEQYF	TGTGCCAGTAACCCAGGGGCTGCGTTCCTCGAGCAGTACTTC
TRBV5-5	TRBJ2-1	14	TRBD2	-	CASSLLREGREQFF	TGTGCCAGCAGCTTGTTGCGGGAGGGCCGCGAGCAGTTCTTC